This T cell receptor (beta chain) is drawn from a study of blood T cell repertoires in COVID-19 (TCRdb year 2020). About the investigation overall: Samples from collaborators originated in the United States, Italy and Spain and spanned both the acute and convalescent phases of COVID-19. The material from the prospective study consisted of cDNA or gDNA derived from T cells, B-cell-depleted T cells, or PBMCs. The dataset comprised deeply sampled blood TCRbeta repertoires from subjects exposed to, actively infected with, or recovered from COVID-19. The repertoires were released in a freely available public database meant as a resource for research on the immune response to SARS-CoV-2. The samples were drawn from two sources: the first 160 participants of the ongoing ImmuneRACE study, and 1,200 or so subjects contributed by 6 global collaborators. Nearly every sample came with metadata listing a de-identified subject ID, COVID-19 status, age in years and sex. Where available, HLA class I and class II types were obtained from metadata supplied by the sample provider rather than from assay-based typing. The full study reports these points: Clinical and demographic metadata were provided uncurated, with the amount varying by source and participant.

The immunoSEQ Assay, a bias-controlled multiplex PCR, was used to amplify TCRbeta CDR3 regions from genomic DNA. The study's processing was this. Within the assay, amplification of reference gene primers was used to estimate how many nucleated cells each sample contained. To quantify the absolute abundance of each unique TCRbeta CDR3 rearrangement, sequence reads were collapsed and filtered. For each sample, productive Simpson clonality was calculated as the square root of Simpson's diversity index over productive rearrangements. In its TCRdb copy, this immuneACCESS table keeps in-frame sequences only and misses some clones. Where compared with another copy, unresolved V genes explain less than half of these, and the others have no known cause. V and J calls and clone size are given by that table; D and trimming were obtained from the DNA. This sample comprises some 490,000 clones, 70% to 90% of them detected only once. The leading ten clones occupy under 4% of the sample.

The CDR3, from cysteine to phenylalanine, totals 15 residues. The DNA shown is the 45-base CDR3, in frame from base 1. After removal of 8 bases from V and 4 bases from J, the junction retains 9 bases not matched to a gene. From the germline V gene, CDR1 is SGHTA and CDR2 is FQGTGA. As regards this clone: The antigen it binds to is not known. There are no base qualities to consult, and no much larger clone falls within one base.

Each collaborating institution followed its own protocols to collect whole blood in K2EDTA tubes. Collaborator samples were shipped for TCRbeta analysis as frozen whole blood, isolated PBMCs, or DNA extracted from either sample type. Input material: peripheral blood. The receptor chain draws on TRBV7-3 and TRBJ2-5, with 11 junctional bases fitting TRBD1. The sequence was collected from a human donor in a cohort sampled during active COVID-19. The CDR3 amino acid sequence is: CASGTGGAQGETQYF. In nucleotide form, the sequence is TGTGCCAGCGGGACAGGGGGAGCACAAGGAGAGACCCAGTACTTC. Reference TRBV7-3 and TRBJ2-5 proteins supply the regions before and after the CDR3; the full variable domain is: GAGVSQTPSNKVTEKGKYVELRCDPISGHTALYWYRQSLGQGPEFLIYFQGTGAADDSGLPNDRFFAVRPEGSVSTLKIQRTERGDSAVYLCASGTGGAQGETQYFGPGTRLLVL.